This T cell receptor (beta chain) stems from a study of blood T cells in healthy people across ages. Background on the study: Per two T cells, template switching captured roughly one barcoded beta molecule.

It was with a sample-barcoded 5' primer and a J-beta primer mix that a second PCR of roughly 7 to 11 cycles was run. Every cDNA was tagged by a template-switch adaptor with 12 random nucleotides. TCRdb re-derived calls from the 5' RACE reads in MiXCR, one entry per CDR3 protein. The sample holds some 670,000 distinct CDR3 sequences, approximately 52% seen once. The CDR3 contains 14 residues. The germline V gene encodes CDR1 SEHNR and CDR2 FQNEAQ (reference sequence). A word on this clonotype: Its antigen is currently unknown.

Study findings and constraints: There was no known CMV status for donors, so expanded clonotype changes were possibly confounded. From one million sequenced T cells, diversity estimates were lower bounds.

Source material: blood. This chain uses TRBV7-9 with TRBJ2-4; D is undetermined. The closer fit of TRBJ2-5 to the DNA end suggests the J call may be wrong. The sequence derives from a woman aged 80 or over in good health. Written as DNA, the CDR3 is TGTGCCAGCACTCCCGGCACAGTCCAAGAGACCCAGTACTTC. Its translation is CASTPGTVQETQYF.